This T cell receptor beta chain was captured in a study of CD8 T cells in ankylosing spondylitis. In regard to this clonotype: Its target is unknown.

Generation of TCR beta libraries employed quantitative 5'-RACE incorporating molecular barcodes. TCRdb re-derived calls from the 5' RACE reads in MiXCR, one entry per CDR3 protein. The table shows about 310,000 distinct CDR3 sequences, with less than 25% occurring only once. Study-wide results and caveats: About 8 highly homologous variants made up a TCR beta motif, and this motif appeared characteristic of ankylosing spondylitis blood. Reactive arthritis synovial fluid and blood previously showed some of these motif variants.

Sequencing used blood, either unsorted or a sorted T cell fraction (not recorded which). The sequence came from a female donor with ankylosing spondylitis or in good health (not recorded which).

The CDR3 is CASSLNNMGNEQYF. The CDR3 DNA sequence: TGTGCCAGCAGCTTGAACAATATGGGCAACGAGCAGTACTTC. This chain joins TRBV5-4 and TRBJ2-7, with D hard to call. The CDR3 spans 14 residues. Germline CDR1 and CDR2: SGHNT and YYREEE (reference sequence). V shed 1 base and J shed 5 bases, with 13 bases lying between them.